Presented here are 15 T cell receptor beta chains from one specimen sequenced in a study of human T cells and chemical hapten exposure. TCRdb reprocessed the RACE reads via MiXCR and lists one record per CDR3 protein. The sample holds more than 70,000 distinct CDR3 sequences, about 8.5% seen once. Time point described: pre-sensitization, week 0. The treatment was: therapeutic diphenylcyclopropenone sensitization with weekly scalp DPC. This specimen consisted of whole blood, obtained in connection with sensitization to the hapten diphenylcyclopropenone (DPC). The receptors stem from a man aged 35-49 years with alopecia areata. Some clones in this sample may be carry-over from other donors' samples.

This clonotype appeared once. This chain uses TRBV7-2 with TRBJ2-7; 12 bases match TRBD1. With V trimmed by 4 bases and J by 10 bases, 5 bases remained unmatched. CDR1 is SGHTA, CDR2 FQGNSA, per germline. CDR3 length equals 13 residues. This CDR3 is CASSSGQGAPQYV. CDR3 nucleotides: TGTGCCAGCAGCTCGGGACAGGGGGCCCCACAGTACGTC.

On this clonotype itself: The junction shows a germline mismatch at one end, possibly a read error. The CDR3 here is CSTSGGPDTQYF. As DNA, the CDR3 is TGCAGTACTAGCGGGGGGCCGGATACGCAGTATTTT. J is TRBJ2-3 and V is TRBV20-1; TRBD2 matches 12 bases. CDR3 size: 12 residues. In germline, CDR1 is DFQATT, CDR2 SNEGSKA (reference sequence).

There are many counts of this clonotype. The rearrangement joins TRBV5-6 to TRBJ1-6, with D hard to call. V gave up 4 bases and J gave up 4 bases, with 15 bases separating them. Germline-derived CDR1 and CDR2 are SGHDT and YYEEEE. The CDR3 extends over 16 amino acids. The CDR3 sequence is CASSGVGGRYNSPLHF. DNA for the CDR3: TGTGCCAGCAGCGGGGTCGGAGGGAGGTATAATTCACCCCTCCACTTT.

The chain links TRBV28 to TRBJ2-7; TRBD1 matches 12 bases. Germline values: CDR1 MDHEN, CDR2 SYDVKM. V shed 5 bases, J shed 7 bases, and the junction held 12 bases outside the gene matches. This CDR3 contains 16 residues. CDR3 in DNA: TGTGCCAGCAGTCCGAACCCGGGACAGGGGGCGGGGGAGCAGTACGTC. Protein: CASSPNPGQGAGEQYV.

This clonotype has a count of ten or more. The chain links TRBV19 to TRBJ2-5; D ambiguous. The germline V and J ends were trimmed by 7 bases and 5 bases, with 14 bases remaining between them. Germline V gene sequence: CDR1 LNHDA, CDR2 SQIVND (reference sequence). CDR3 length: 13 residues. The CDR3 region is CASKGSERETQYF. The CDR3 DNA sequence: TGTGCCAGTAAGGGTTCGGAAAGGGAGACCCAGTACTTC.

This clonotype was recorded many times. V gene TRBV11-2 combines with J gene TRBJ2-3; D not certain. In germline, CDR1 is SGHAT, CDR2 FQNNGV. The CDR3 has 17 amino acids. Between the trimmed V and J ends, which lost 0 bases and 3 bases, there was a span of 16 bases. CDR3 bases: TGTGCCAGCAGCTTAGATGGAGTAATAACTCAAACAGATACGCAGTATTTT. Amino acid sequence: CASSLDGVITQTDTQYF. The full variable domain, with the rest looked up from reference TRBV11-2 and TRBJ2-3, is EAGVAQSPRYKIIEKRQSVAFWCNPISGHATLYWYQQILGQGPKLLIQFQNNGVVDDSQLPKDRFSAERLKGVDSTLKIQPAKLEDSAVYLCASSLDGVITQTDTQYFGPGTRLTVL.

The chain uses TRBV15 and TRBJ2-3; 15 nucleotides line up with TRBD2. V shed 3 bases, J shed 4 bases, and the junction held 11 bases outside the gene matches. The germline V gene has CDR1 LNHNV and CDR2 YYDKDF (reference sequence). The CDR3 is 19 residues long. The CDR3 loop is CATSRAGLAGGSRADTQYF. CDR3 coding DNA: TGTGCCACCAGCAGGGCGGGACTAGCGGGAGGAAGTAGGGCAGATACGCAGTATTTT.

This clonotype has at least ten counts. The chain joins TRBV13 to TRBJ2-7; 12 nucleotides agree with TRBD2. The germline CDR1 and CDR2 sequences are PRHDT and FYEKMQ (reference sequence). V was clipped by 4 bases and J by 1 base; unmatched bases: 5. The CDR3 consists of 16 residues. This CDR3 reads CASSYLLAGGSYEQYF. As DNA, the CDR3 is TGTGCCAGCAGCTACCTCCTAGCGGGAGGGTCCTACGAGCAGTACTTC.

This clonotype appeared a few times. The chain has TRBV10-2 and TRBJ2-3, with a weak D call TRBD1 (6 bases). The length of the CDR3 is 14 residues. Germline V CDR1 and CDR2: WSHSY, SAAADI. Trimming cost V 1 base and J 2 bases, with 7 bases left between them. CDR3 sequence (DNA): TGCGCCAGCAGTGAGTACAGGGCCACAGATACGCAGTATTTT. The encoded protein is CASSEYRATDTQYF.

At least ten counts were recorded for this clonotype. CDR3 loop: CASSLGGSGSHTDTQYF. Written as DNA, the CDR3 is TGTGCCAGCAGCTTAGGGGGTAGCGGCTCCCACACAGATACGCAGTATTTT. The chain has TRBV11-2 and TRBJ2-3; maybe TRBD2 (6 bases). The CDR3 totals 17 residues. The V gene lost 1 base and the J gene lost 2 bases, with 16 bases spanning the gap. The germline CDR1 and CDR2 sequences are SGHAT and FQNNGV.

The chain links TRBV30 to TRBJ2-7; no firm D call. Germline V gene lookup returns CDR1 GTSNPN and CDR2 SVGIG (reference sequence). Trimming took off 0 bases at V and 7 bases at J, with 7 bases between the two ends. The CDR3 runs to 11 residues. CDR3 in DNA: TGTGCCTGGAGTGTAGGAGAGGAGCAGTACTTC. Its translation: CAWSVGEEQYF.

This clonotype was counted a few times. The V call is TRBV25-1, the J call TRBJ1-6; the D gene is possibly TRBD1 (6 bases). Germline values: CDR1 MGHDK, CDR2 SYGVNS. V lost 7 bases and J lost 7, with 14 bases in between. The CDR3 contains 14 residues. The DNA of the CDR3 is TGTGCCAGCACTTTGGGGGCTCGAAATTCACCCCTCCACTTT. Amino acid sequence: CASTLGARNSPLHF.

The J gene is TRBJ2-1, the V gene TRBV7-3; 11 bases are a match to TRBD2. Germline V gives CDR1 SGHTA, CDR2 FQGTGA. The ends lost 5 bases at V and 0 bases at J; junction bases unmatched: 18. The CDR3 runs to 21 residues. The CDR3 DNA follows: TGTGCCAGCAGCAATATCTCTACGGGACTAGCGGCGCTTAGCTCCTACAATGAGCAGTTCTTC. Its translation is CASSNISTGLAALSSYNEQFF.

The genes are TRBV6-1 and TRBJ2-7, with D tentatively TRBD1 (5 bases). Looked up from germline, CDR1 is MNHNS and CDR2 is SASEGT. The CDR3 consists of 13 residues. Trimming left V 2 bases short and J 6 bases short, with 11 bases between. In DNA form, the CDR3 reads TGTGCCAGCAGTGAACAGGGTTTGGGCGAGCAGTACTTC. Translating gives CASSEQGLGEQYF.

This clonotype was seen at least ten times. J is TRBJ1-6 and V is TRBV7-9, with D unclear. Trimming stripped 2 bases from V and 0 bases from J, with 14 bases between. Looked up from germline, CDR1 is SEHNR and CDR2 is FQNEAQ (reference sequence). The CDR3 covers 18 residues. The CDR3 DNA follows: TGTGCCAGCAGCTTAAAAGTTACGCGAAGCTCCTATAATTCACCCCTCCACTTT. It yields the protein CASSLKVTRSSYNSPLHF. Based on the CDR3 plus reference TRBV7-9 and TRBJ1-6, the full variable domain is DTGVSQNPRHKITKRGQNVTFRCDPISEHNRLYWYRQTLGQGPEFLTYFQNEAQLEKSRLLSDRFSAERPKGSFSTLEIQRTEQGDSAMYLCASSLKVTRSSYNSPLHFGNGTRLTVT.